These 24 T cell receptor beta chains originate from one sample sequenced in a study of T-cell reconstitution after alpha-beta-depleted transplantation in children. It was with unique molecular identifiers that the TCRbeta library was prepared. TCRdb recomputed calls from the PCR reads with MiXCR, one row per CDR3 protein. The data contain around 210,000 distinct CDR3 sequences, 5.5% to 7% of them seen just once; the ten biggest clones take up around 5%. Sequenced material: PBMCs, taken before TCRalphabeta/CD19-depleted stem cell transplant. All receptors come from a boy between 2 and 10 years old with acute lymphoblastic leukemia, due to receive a stem cell transplant.

The chain recombines TRBV7-2 with TRBJ1-1, with D possibly being TRBD1 (5 bases). There are 15 residues in the CDR3. Trimming removed 5 bases at V and 1 base at J, with 14 bases between. The germline gives CDR1 SGHTA, CDR2 FQGNSA. The CDR3, as DNA: TGTGCCAGCAGCCACGAACTGGGGGAGAACACTGAAGCTTTCTTT. Translation: CASSHELGENTEAFF.

This clonotype has a count of ten or more. The chain carries TRBV5-1 and TRBJ1-2, with 9 bases aligning to TRBD1. The V and J ends lost 3 bases and 8 bases, in that order; junction bases with no gene match: 11. There are 15 residues in the CDR3. CDR1 SGHRS and CDR2 YFSETQ come from the germline V gene. The CDR3: CASSSDPTGGYGYTF. CDR3 DNA sequence: TGCGCCAGCAGCTCAGATCCGACAGGGGGATACGGCTACACCTTC.

This clonotype has just a few counts. The genes are TRBV7-2 and TRBJ1-3, with 7 nucleotides matching TRBD1. The CDR3 has 15 residues. J gave up 2 bases and V 0 bases, and 1 base lay outside the gene matches. Germline-derived CDR1 and CDR2 are SGHTA and FQGNSA. In nucleotides, the CDR3 is TGTGCCAGCAGCTTAGCTGGACAGGCTGGAAACACCATATATTTT. Translation gives CASSLAGQAGNTIYF.

This clonotype was observed a few times. CDR3 nucleotides: TGTGCCAGCAATACGATGACAGGGGGCTCTGGAAACACCATATATTTT. Translated: CASNTMTGGSGNTIYF. The rearrangement uses TRBV6-5 and TRBJ1-3; 9 bases fit TRBD1. V lost 7 bases to trimming and J lost 0 bases; unmatched junction nucleotides: 7. The CDR3 has 16 residues. Germline loops: CDR1 MNHEY, CDR2 SVGAGI.

This clonotype was recorded many times. The chain couples TRBV3-1 to TRBJ1-4; D is possibly TRBD1 (6 bases). V was shortened by 6 bases and J by 10 bases, with 15 bases between the two germline ends. This CDR3 region has 13 residues. The germline V gene has CDR1 LGHDT and CDR2 YNNKEL (reference sequence). The CDR3 region has the DNA TGTGCCAGCAGTGCCCAGGGGACGGGAAAACTGTTTTTT. Protein product: CASSAQGTGKLFF.

This clonotype appeared many times. The chain combines TRBV6-2 or TRBV6-3 with TRBJ2-3; TRBD2 matches 7 bases. CDR1 and CDR2 (germline): MNHEY, SVGEGT. After removal of 2 bases from V and 2 bases from J, the junction contained 4 bases not matched to a gene. There are 15 residues in the CDR3. The CDR3 DNA sequence: TGTGCCAGCAGTTACCTCAGCGGGGCCACAGATACGCAGTATTTT. This encodes CASSYLSGATDTQYF.

This clonotype was counted only a few times. The CDR3 here is CASSLSTRPEQFF. The CDR3 region has the DNA TGTGCCAGCAGCCTATCAACTAGGCCCGAGCAGTTCTTC. The chain joins TRBV3-1 to TRBJ2-1; tentative D call: TRBD2 (5 bases). This CDR3 has 13 residues. V lost 4 bases, J lost 10 bases, and 14 bases lay in between. The germline V gene encodes CDR1 LGHDT and CDR2 YNNKEL (reference sequence).

This clonotype was found many times. The chain carries TRBV7-2 and TRBJ2-7; no definite D call. The V gene's germline CDR1 is SGHTA and CDR2 FQGNSA. CDR3 length: 14 residues. Trimming took off 1 base at V and 6 bases at J, with 13 bases between the two ends. CDR3 nucleotides: TGTGCCAGCAGCTTAGAGTCGGTTGTGGGCGAGCAGTACTTC. This translates into CASSLESVVGEQYF.

This clonotype was seen at least ten times. The chain carries TRBV2 and TRBJ1-5; no clear D gene. Germline-derived CDR1 and CDR2 are SNHLY and FYNNEI. This CDR3 spans 15 amino acids. The ends were cut back, 6 bases at V and 1 base at J, with 13 bases in the middle. The DNA of the CDR3 is TGTGCCAGCAGAGTGTGGGGTTTGAGCAATCAGCCCCAGCATTTT. This gives the protein CASRVWGLSNQPQHF.

In its sample, this clonotype was seen many times. This chain links TRBV7-2 with TRBJ1-1; TRBD1 matches at 8 bases. The length of the CDR3 is 15 residues. Germline-derived CDR1 and CDR2 are SGHTA and FQGNSA. J gave up 8 bases and V 6 bases, and 14 bases lay outside the gene matches. The CDR3, as DNA: TGTGCCAGCAGATATAATCAGGGGGCCGAGGGGGAAGCTTTCTTT. Protein sequence: CASRYNQGAEGEAFF.

This clonotype appeared many times. The genes are TRBV7-2 and TRBJ2-7, with 7 bases aligning to TRBD2. J lost 4 bases, V lost 2 bases, and 11 bases had no gene match. The CDR3 runs 16 residues. Germline assignment: CDR1 SGHTA and CDR2 FQGNSA. Here the CDR3 reads CASSLSLGGPPYEQYF. For the CDR3, the DNA is TGTGCCAGCAGCTTAAGTCTGGGAGGGCCCCCGTACGAGCAGTACTTC.

This clonotype showed up just a few times. This rearrangement joins TRBV20-1 to TRBJ1-5, with 10 bases matching TRBD1. J was trimmed by 2 bases and V by 6 bases; bases with no gene match: 1. The CDR3 covers 13 residues. Germline assignment: CDR1 DFQATT and CDR2 SNEGSKA (reference sequence). Written as DNA, the CDR3 is TGCAGTGCCGGGACAGGGGGCAATCAGCCCCAGCATTTT. Translating it yields CSAGTGGNQPQHF.

Many counts were recorded for this clonotype. The rearrangement uses TRBV4-3 and TRBJ1-2; D is unclear. The V gene lost 1 base and the J gene lost 4 bases, with 10 bases spanning the gap. Germline V gene lookup returns CDR1 LGHNA and CDR2 YSLEER. The CDR3 has 14 residues. CDR3 residues: CASSQAPGLYGYTF. In DNA form, the CDR3 reads TGCGCCAGCAGCCAAGCTCCGGGCCTCTATGGCTACACCTTC.

The table lists this clonotype with many counts. V and J are TRBV6-5 and TRBJ1-1; D uncertain. Germline values: CDR1 MNHEY, CDR2 SVGAGI. The CDR3 totals 15 residues. V lost 0 bases and J lost 5, with 13 bases in between. CDR3 loop: CASSYSSQAQTEAFF. The DNA for the CDR3 is TGTGCCAGCAGTTACTCGAGTCAGGCTCAGACTGAAGCTTTCTTT.

This clonotype appeared many times. The chain uses TRBV7-2 and TRBJ1-1; D unclear. Germline V gene data show CDR1 as SGHTA and CDR2 as FQGNSA. The CDR3 is made up of 12 amino acids. Trimming left V 4 bases short and J 1 base short, with 4 bases between. The CDR3 loop is CASSSRNTEAFF. CDR3 sequence (DNA): TGTGCCAGCAGCTCAAGGAACACTGAAGCTTTCTTT.

This clonotype has a count of ten or more. DNA for the CDR3: TGTGCCAGCAGCCCGGGACTAGCGGGAGGACAAGGCTACAATGAGCAGTTCTTC. The encoded protein is CASSPGLAGGQGYNEQFF. This rearrangement joins TRBV4-2 to TRBJ2-1, with TRBD2 matching 15 bases. Germline CDR1 is LGHNA and CDR2 is YNFKEQ. V trimming: 4 bases; J trimming: 3 bases; junction bases outside the gene matches: 7. The CDR3 is 18 residues long.

This clonotype was counted many times. This chain links TRBV7-2 with TRBJ1-6, with TRBD1 matching 7 bases. Germline lookup yields CDR1 SGHTA and CDR2 FQGNSA. Trimming removed 4 bases from V and 10 bases from J; junction bases left unmatched: 7. The CDR3 spans 14 residues. DNA for the CDR3: TGTGCCAGCAGCTCGACAGGGAGGAGGTCACCCCTCCACTTT. It yields the protein CASSSTGRRSPLHF. The full variable domain, in which reference TRBV7-2 and TRBJ1-6 provide the parts outside the CDR3, is GAGVSQSPSNKVTEKGKDVELRCDPISGHTALYWYRQSLGQGLEFLIYFQGNSAPDKSGLPSDRFSAERTGGSVSTLTIQRTQQEDSAVYLCASSSTGRRSPLHFGNGTRLTVT.

The table lists this clonotype with many counts. The V and J genes are TRBV6-2 or TRBV6-3 and TRBJ1-1; 7 bases are a match to TRBD1. The V gene's germline CDR1 is MNHEY and CDR2 SVGEGT. With 10 bases clipped from V and 1 base from J, the junction kept 21 bases outside the gene matches. The CDR3 is made up of 18 amino acids. CDR3: CATAGWIARDRGNTEAFF. The CDR3, as DNA: TGTGCCACCGCCGGGTGGATAGCCCGGGACAGAGGGAACACTGAAGCTTTCTTT.

This clonotype appeared many times. The CDR3 is CAGGRHRDSQTGELFF. In DNA form, the CDR3 reads TGTGCCGGAGGACGCCACCGGGACTCACAAACCGGGGAGCTGTTTTTT. V is TRBV6-2 or TRBV6-3 and J is TRBJ2-2; possibly TRBD2 for D (6 bases). CDR1 and CDR2 from the germline V gene are MNHEY and SVGEGT. The CDR3 is 16 residues long. The V end was cut by 11 bases, the J end by 5 bases, with 24 bases between.

This clonotype occurred a few times. V usage is TRBV7-8 and J usage is TRBJ1-1, with 10 bases identical to TRBD1. CDR1 and CDR2 from the germline V gene are SGHVS and FQNEAQ. J lost 2 bases, V lost 4 bases, and 10 bases had no gene match. The CDR3 has 17 amino acids. This CDR3 is CASSSRTGGLPNTEAFF. CDR3 DNA: TGTGCCAGCAGCTCGAGGACAGGGGGGCTCCCTAACACTGAAGCTTTCTTT.

This clonotype has more than one count but fewer than ten. V gene TRBV27 combines with J gene TRBJ1-1, with 10 positions matching TRBD1. This CDR3 spans 17 amino acids. The germline V gene encodes CDR1 MNHEY and CDR2 SMNVEV (reference sequence). V shed 4 bases, J shed 5 bases, and the junction held 13 bases outside the gene matches. CDR3 DNA sequence: TGTGCCAGCAGTTCGCTCCGGACAGGGGGGGTGATTACTGAAGCTTTCTTT. It encodes CASSSLRTGGVITEAFF.

This clonotype showed up many times. The chain joins TRBV7-2 to TRBJ2-1; perhaps TRBD2 as D (6 bases). Germline V gene data show CDR1 as SGHTA and CDR2 as FQGNSA. The germline V and J ends were trimmed by 5 bases and 4 bases, with 15 bases remaining between them. This CDR3 has 15 residues. DNA of the CDR3: TGTGCCAGCAGCCCAAGACTAGACCTATACAATGAGCAGTTCTTC. It translates to CASSPRLDLYNEQFF.

This clonotype showed up just a few times. J is TRBJ1-1 and V is TRBV6-5, with TRBD1 matching over 10 bases. From germline, CDR1 is MNHEY and CDR2 SVGAGI. V shed 8 bases and J 8 bases; nucleotides not matched to a gene: 5. The CDR3 is 12 residues long. The CDR3 sequence is CASGQGGMEAFF. The CDR3 DNA follows: TGTGCCAGCGGACAGGGGGGTATGGAAGCTTTCTTT.

The V call is TRBV20-1, the J call TRBJ2-1; D call uncertain. Germline values: CDR1 DFQATT, CDR2 SNEGSKA (reference sequence). The V and J ends lost 2 bases and 8 bases respectively, with 7 bases between them. The CDR3 extends over 11 amino acids. As DNA, the CDR3 is TGCAGTGCTAGAAGGGCCGATGAGCAGTTCTTC. This translates into CSARRADEQFF.